This record concerns one T cell receptor (beta chain) sequence. What it binds is not known. Healthy bone marrow donors made up the cohort. Researchers ran the PCR with 60 Vbeta and 13 Jbeta primers. The table came from immunoSEQ multiplex PCR; TCRdb's copy has only in-frame clones and leaves some out. The data show 100,000 to 150,000 clones, around 77% seen once. The data originate from a study of cytomegalovirus exposure and HLA in healthy donors. Study-wide results and limits: Some TCR beta chains (more than 150 of them) were listed as cytomegalovirus-associated.

Sequencing was performed on PBMCs. The TCR sequence derives from a woman in her thirties or forties in good health and CMV-seropositive.

CDR3 protein: CASSRLRGASETQYF. Here the CDR3 DNA reads TGTGCCAGCAGTCGGTTGCGGGGGGCGTCGGAGACCCAGTACTTC. The J gene is TRBJ2-5, the V gene TRBV6-5, with 8 bases identical to TRBD2. Germline loops: CDR1 MNHEY, CDR2 SVGAGI. J lost 5 bases, V lost 5 bases, and 10 bases had no gene match. This CDR3 comprises 15 residues.